The 17 T cell receptor beta chains presented below share a single source sample, sequenced in a study of T cell responses to AZD1222 COVID-19 vaccine. Assay used: immunoSEQ multiplex PCR; TCRdb lists only in-frame clones, some missing. Seen here are fewer than 130,000 clones, 88% observed once, and the top ten hold roughly 1.6%. The sample was peripheral blood, taken on day 0 of AZD1222 vaccination. Receptor source: an adult in good health.

The V gene is TRBV3-1 (or the pseudogene TRBV3-2), the J gene TRBJ2-7; D not resolved. Germline V gene data show CDR1 as LGHDT and CDR2 as YNNKEL (reference sequence). The CDR3 has 13 amino acids. The germline V and J ends were trimmed by 4 bases and 6 bases, with 13 bases remaining between them. CDR3 protein: CASSRLDRGEQYF. The CDR3 coding sequence is TGTGCCAGCAGCCGGCTCGACCGTGGCGAGCAGTACTTC.

The chain joins TRBV2 to TRBJ1-1, with D perhaps TRBD1 (5 bases). The germline V gene encodes CDR1 SNHLY and CDR2 FYNNEI. V was shortened by 4 bases and J by 4 bases, with 16 bases between the two germline ends. The CDR3 consists of 15 residues. The CDR3 loop reads CASSGQGLQGTEAFF. In nucleotides, the CDR3 is TGTGCCAGCAGTGGTCAGGGACTTCAAGGCACTGAAGCTTTCTTT.

This chain links TRBV27 with TRBJ2-2; the D is unclear. The V gene lost 4 bases and the J gene lost 3 bases, with 6 bases spanning the gap. The CDR3 totals 13 residues. CDR1 MNHEY and CDR2 SMNVEV come from the germline V gene (reference sequence). The CDR3 reads CASSWHYTGELFF. DNA for the CDR3: TGTGCCAGCAGTTGGCATTACACCGGGGAGCTGTTTTTT.

In this sample, this clone turned up once. The V gene is TRBV24-1, the J gene TRBJ1-2, with 7 nucleotides matching TRBD1. Germline V gene lookup returns CDR1 KGHDR and CDR2 SFDVKD. Trimming at V came to 2 bases and at J to 3 bases, leaving 5 bases not matched to a gene. The CDR3 extends over 15 amino acids. CDR3 in DNA: TGTGCCACCAGTGATTCGAGACAGGGCCACTATGGCTACACCTTC. It translates to CATSDSRQGHYGYTF.

The chain carries TRBV10-2 and TRBJ2-7; 8 positions match TRBD1. The CDR3 is 14 residues long. Germline CDR1 and CDR2: WSHSY and SAAADI. The V gene end was trimmed by 6 bases and the J gene end by 3 bases; junction bases not matched to a gene: 7. The CDR3 coding sequence is TGCGCCAGCAGCGTCCCGGGACAGGACTACGAGCAGTACTTC. Translated, it gives CASSVPGQDYEQYF.

The CDR3 DNA is TGCGCCAGCAGCCACCGCGGGCAAGGAGGCCACTACGAGCAGTACTTC. Its protein product is CASSHRGQGGHYEQYF. J is TRBJ2-7 and V is TRBV4-1, with TRBD2 as a possible D gene (5 bases). CDR3 length: 16 amino acids. Germline lookup yields CDR1 MGHRA and CDR2 YSYEKL. The V and J ends lost 3 bases and 3 bases respectively, with 18 bases between them.

The V gene is TRBV19, the J gene TRBJ1-1; D is unresolved. The CDR3 runs 14 residues. Trimming stripped 6 bases from V and 1 base from J, with 12 bases between. The germline V gene has CDR1 LNHDA and CDR2 SQIVND (reference sequence). The CDR3 coding sequence is TGTGCCAGTAGGGATGGGGTCGCGAACACTGAAGCTTTCTTT. Translated, it gives CASRDGVANTEAFF.

This sequence joins TRBV4-1 and TRBJ1-1, with a possible D match to TRBD1 (6 bases). Germline CDR1 is MGHRA and CDR2 is YSYEKL. The CDR3 has 14 residues. V lost 0 bases and J 1 base, leaving 6 bases between the germline ends. The CDR3 protein is CASSQDRGNTEAFF. The CDR3 bases are TGCGCCAGCAGCCAAGACAGGGGGAACACTGAAGCTTTCTTT.

CDR3 nucleotide sequence: TGTGCCAGCAGCCAAGCTGGGGGGGGTAACTATGGCTACACCTTC. The encoded protein is CASSQAGGGNYGYTF. The V and J genes are TRBV3-1 (or the pseudogene TRBV3-2) and TRBJ1-2; TRBD1 might be the D (5 bases). V lost 1 base to trimming and J lost 1 base, with 10 bases between them. The CDR3 loop spans 15 amino acids. Germline CDR1 is LGHDT and CDR2 is YNNKEL (reference sequence).

The chain links TRBV18 to TRBJ2-5; D is possibly TRBD1 (5 bases). Trimming took off 1 base at V and 5 bases at J, with 8 bases between the two ends. The length of the CDR3 is 13 residues. CDR1 and CDR2 from the germline V gene are KGHSH and LQKENI. The DNA for the CDR3 is TGTGCCAGCTCACCACGGCAGGGCGAGACCCAGTACTTC. This translates into CASSPRQGETQYF.

The rearrangement uses TRBV28 and TRBJ1-1, with a possible D match to TRBD1 (6 bases). Trimming took 7 bases from V and 4 from J, leaving 16 bases between them. The CDR3 runs 14 residues. Germline CDR1 MDHEN, CDR2 SYDVKM. The DNA of the CDR3 is TGTGCCAGCACCCTGAACAGGGCGGGCACTGAAGCTTTCTTT. Translation: CASTLNRAGTEAFF.

This clone was seen only a few times. The chain has TRBV6-5 and TRBJ1-1; D possibly corresponds to TRBD1 (5 bases). CDR1 and CDR2 from the germline V gene are MNHEY and SVGAGI. V was shortened by 2 bases and J by 10 bases, with 17 bases between the two germline ends. The CDR3 runs 14 residues. CDR3 sequence: CASSYARPQGVAFF. In DNA form, the CDR3 reads TGTGCCAGCAGTTACGCAAGACCCCAGGGTGTAGCTTTCTTT.

The V gene is TRBV6-1, the J gene TRBJ1-2; D gene unclear. The CDR3 has 13 residues. The V end lost 2 bases, the J end lost 6 bases, and 10 bases lay between the germline ends. Germline CDR1 MNHNS, CDR2 SASEGT. The CDR3, as DNA: TGTGCCAGCAGTGAAAGGGTAATCCATGGCTACACCTTC. It encodes CASSERVIHGYTF.

J is TRBJ2-3 and V is TRBV6-5; no clear D gene. Germline values: CDR1 MNHEY, CDR2 SVGAGI. The CDR3 is 13 amino acids. Trimming cost V 7 bases and J 0 bases, with 8 bases left between them. This CDR3 reads CASKQPSTDTQYF. The DNA of the CDR3 is TGTGCCAGCAAACAGCCTAGCACAGATACGCAGTATTTT.

The chain links TRBV30 to TRBJ1-3, with D unclear. V shed 4 bases and J shed 4 bases, with 14 bases lying between them. The CDR3 is made up of 14 amino acids. The germline V gene encodes CDR1 GTSNPN and CDR2 SVGIG (reference sequence). The chain's CDR3 is CAWTEGLAGNTIYF. As DNA, the CDR3 is TGTGCCTGGACCGAAGGGCTCGCCGGAAACACCATATATTTT.

The CDR3 reads CASSAASVRPYEQYF. DNA of the CDR3: TGTGCCAGCAGCGCGGCTAGCGTAAGACCCTACGAGCAGTACTTC. This sequence joins TRBV11-2 and TRBJ2-7; possibly TRBD2 for D (6 bases). The CDR3 contains 15 residues. Trimming cost V 5 bases and J 2 bases, with 16 bases left between them. Germline V lookup: CDR1 SGHAT, CDR2 FQNNGV.

This rearrangement joins TRBV7-6 to TRBJ1-5, with a weak D call TRBD1 (6 bases). V was shortened by 8 bases and J by 4 bases, with 9 bases between the two germline ends. The CDR3 is 12 residues long. Germline CDR1 reads SGHVS; CDR2 reads FNYEAQ. Written as DNA, the CDR3 is TGTGCCAGCTCGGGGGCGAATCAGCCCCAGCATTTT. Its translation is CASSGANQPQHF. The complete variable domain, with remaining parts taken from reference TRBV7-6 and TRBJ1-5, reads GAGVSQSPRYKVTKRGQDVALRCDPISGHVSLYWYRQALGQGPEFLTYFNYEAQQDKSGLPNDRFSAERPEGSISTLTIQRTEQRDSAMYRCASSGANQPQHFGDGTRLSIL.